Below, 21 T cell receptor beta chains from the same sample are listed, as sequenced in a study of blood T cell repertoires in COVID-19. Assay: immunoSEQ multiplex PCR; the TCRdb copy retains only in-frame clones and omits some. The sample has under 500,000 clones; roughly nine tenths are singletons. Sequenced input: PBMCs or T cells enriched from blood (not recorded which). These receptors were obtained from a young woman with acute COVID-19.

V and J are TRBV15 and TRBJ2-3; 9 bases match TRBD2. The CDR3 has 16 residues. The V and J ends lost 0 bases and 7 bases, in that order; junction bases with no gene match: 8. Germline V CDR1 and CDR2: LNHNV, YYDKDF (reference sequence). In DNA, the CDR3 is TGTGCCACCAGCAGAGATGCGAGCGGGGGGTTGTATACGCAGTATTTT. This gives the protein CATSRDASGGLYTQYF.

V usage is TRBV4-1 and J usage is TRBJ2-5, with D tentatively TRBD2 (6 bases). The CDR3 covers 14 residues. Germline CDR1 MGHRA, CDR2 YSYEKL. V dropped 7 bases and J dropped 4 bases, with 16 bases sitting between them. CDR3 sequence (DNA): TGCGCCAGCAATAAAGCGGGCCTCGGAGAGACCCAGTACTTC. Amino acid sequence: CASNKAGLGETQYF.

The V and J genes are TRBV19 and TRBJ2-7; possible D gene TRBD1, 6 bases. The germline V and J ends were trimmed by 6 bases and 3 bases, with 12 bases remaining between them. CDR3 size: 13 residues. Germline CDR1 LNHDA, CDR2 SQIVND (reference sequence). This CDR3 reads CASSSWGLYEQYF. DNA for the CDR3: TGTGCCAGTAGCAGTTGGGGGCTCTACGAGCAGTACTTC.

The chain has TRBV3-1 (or the pseudogene TRBV3-2) and TRBJ2-2, with 10 bases fitting TRBD1. With 3 bases clipped from V and 5 bases from J, the junction kept 9 bases outside the gene matches. The germline gives CDR1 LGHDT, CDR2 YNNKEL (reference sequence). This CDR3 spans 17 amino acids. CDR3 nucleotide sequence: TGTGCCAGCAGCCAGGAAGACAGGGGGCGGCGGACCGGGGAGCTGTTTTTT. Translated, it gives CASSQEDRGRRTGELFF.

V and J are TRBV15 and TRBJ2-6; D call uncertain. The germline gives CDR1 LNHNV, CDR2 YYDKDF (reference sequence). The CDR3 length is 16 residues. V dropped 0 bases and J dropped 2 bases, with 8 bases sitting between them. This chain's CDR3 is CATSRDQITGANVLTF. The CDR3 DNA reads as TGTGCCACCAGCAGAGATCAGATTACTGGGGCCAACGTCCTGACTTTC.

This clone was found once. This sequence joins TRBV19 and TRBJ2-3, with D uncertain. Germline lookup yields CDR1 LNHDA and CDR2 SQIVND (reference sequence). This CDR3 is built from 15 residues. V was shortened by 4 bases and J by 0 bases, with 11 bases between the two germline ends. The CDR3 DNA sequence: TGTGCCAGTAGTAGGGCTGCGCGTAGCACAGATACGCAGTATTTT. It is translated as CASSRAARSTDTQYF.

The chain employs TRBV20-1 and TRBJ1-4; a weak D match, TRBD1 (5 bases). CDR1 is DFQATT and CDR2 is SNEGSKA in the germline V gene (reference sequence). V lost 3 bases and J lost 8, with 19 bases in between. The CDR3 runs 15 residues. DNA of the CDR3: TGCAGTGCTAGTAAAGATGTTGGCAGGGCGGAAAAACTGTTTTTT. This gives the protein CSASKDVGRAEKLFF.

The chain is built from TRBV30 and TRBJ2-6; a possible D gene is TRBD1 (6 bases). The CDR3 is 13 amino acids. Germline V lookup: CDR1 GTSNPN, CDR2 SVGIG (reference sequence). V lost 8 bases and J lost 6, with 14 bases in between. The CDR3: CALQGKVANVLTF. The DNA for the CDR3 is TGTGCCCTTCAGGGGAAGGTGGCCAACGTCCTGACTTTC.

The chain is built from TRBV28 and TRBJ1-4, with 9 nucleotides matching TRBD1. Germline CDR1 reads MDHEN; CDR2 reads SYDVKM. Trimming took 6 bases from V and 5 from J; bases not matched to a gene: 1. This CDR3 contains 13 residues. CDR3: CASRGTGNEKLFF. The DNA for the CDR3 is TGTGCCAGCAGGGGGACAGGGAATGAAAAACTGTTTTTT.

The genes are TRBV4-1 and TRBJ1-3; 9 nucleotides line up with TRBD1. In germline, CDR1 is MGHRA, CDR2 YSYEKL. The CDR3 contains 14 residues. After removal of 4 bases from V and 8 bases from J, the junction contained 6 bases not matched to a gene. CDR3 amino acids: CASSPDRGRDTIYF. Here the CDR3 DNA reads TGCGCCAGCAGCCCGGACAGGGGACGAGACACCATATATTTT.

The chain combines TRBV11-2 with TRBJ2-1, with D unresolved. Germline V lookup: CDR1 SGHAT, CDR2 FQNNGV. This CDR3 comprises 16 residues. V was pared by 0 bases and J by 3 bases, with 12 bases between. The CDR3 region has the DNA TGTGCCAGCAGCTTAGAATTAAGTTCCTACTACAATGAGCAGTTCTTC. This codes for CASSLELSSYYNEQFF.

The chain employs TRBV27 and TRBJ2-3; 8 positions match TRBD2. The V segment lost 8 bases and the J segment 3 bases; nucleotides outside the gene matches: 7. This CDR3 has 14 residues. CDR1 MNHEY and CDR2 SMNVEV come from the germline V gene (reference sequence). CDR3 protein: CASSGGGGTDTQYF. CDR3 in DNA: TGTGCCAGCTCGGGGGGGGGAGGTACAGATACGCAGTATTTT.

This clone appeared once. The chain recombines TRBV28 with TRBJ2-4; 9 bases align to TRBD2. Germline-derived CDR1 and CDR2 are MDHEN and SYDVKM. V was pared by 6 bases and J by 0 bases, with 21 bases of the junction left unmatched. The CDR3 has 21 residues. CDR3 residues: CASRRQGYTSGYNLAKNIQYF. In DNA form, the CDR3 reads TGTGCCAGCAGGAGGCAGGGATATACTAGCGGGTACAATCTAGCCAAAAACATTCAGTACTTC.

The V call is TRBV14, the J call TRBJ2-2, with D hard to call. Trimming removed 8 bases at V and 3 bases at J, with 13 bases between. Germline assignment: CDR1 SGHDN and CDR2 FVKESK. The CDR3 spans 14 residues. In DNA form, the CDR3 reads TGTGCCAGCTCTTGGGCCGAGTACACCGGGGAGCTGTTTTTT. Translation gives CASSWAEYTGELFF.

V is TRBV29-1 and J is TRBJ2-7, with D possibly TRBD2 on 6 matching bases. The V gene lost 3 bases and the J gene lost 3 bases, with 12 bases spanning the gap. The CDR3 loop spans 13 amino acids. Germline V gene sequence: CDR1 SQVTM, CDR2 ANQGSEA. In DNA, the CDR3 is TGCAGCGTTGATGGAGGGAACCACTACGAGCAGTACTTC. Translation gives CSVDGGNHYEQYF.

The CDR3 protein is CATGHTNTGELFF. CDR3 coding DNA: TGTGCCACGGGACACACGAACACCGGGGAGCTGTTTTTT. The gene calls are TRBV6-4 and TRBJ2-2; D perhaps matches TRBD1 (6 bases). V lost 10 bases and J 0 bases, leaving 9 bases between the germline ends. From germline, CDR1 is MRHNA and CDR2 SNTAGT. The CDR3 is 13 amino acids.

For the CDR3, the DNA is TGCGCCAGCAGCATTGGAGGGTTTAATGAAAAACTGTTTTTT. Amino acids: CASSIGGFNEKLFF. This sequence joins TRBV5-1 and TRBJ1-4, with no clear D. V lost 4 bases to trimming and J lost 4 bases, with 11 bases between them. This CDR3 has 14 amino acids. Germline lookup yields CDR1 SGHRS and CDR2 YFSETQ.

In its sample, this clone was seen a few times. J is TRBJ1-1 and V is TRBV13; tentatively, D is TRBD1 (6 bases). The V gene lost 0 bases and the J gene lost 8 bases, with 10 bases spanning the gap. CDR3 length equals 13 residues. Germline assignment: CDR1 PRHDT and CDR2 FYEKMQ (reference sequence). CDR3 DNA sequence: TGTGCCAGCAGCTTAGGCCTACAGGGAGAAGCTTTCTTT. Its translation: CASSLGLQGEAFF.

This clone was seen a few times. The chain recombines TRBV6-5 with TRBJ1-3; D is uncertain. In germline, CDR1 is MNHEY, CDR2 SVGAGI. This CDR3 spans 16 amino acids. Trimming took off 0 bases at V and 1 base at J, with 10 bases between the two ends. CDR3 amino acids: CASSYSYRISGNTIYF. CDR3 DNA: TGTGCCAGCAGTTACTCCTACAGAATTTCTGGAAACACCATATATTTT.

The V call is TRBV28, the J call TRBJ2-5; 9 bases are a match to TRBD1. CDR1 MDHEN and CDR2 SYDVKM come from the germline V gene. The CDR3 sequence is 15 residues long. V lost 5 bases and J lost 3; bases outside the gene matches: 7. The CDR3 region is CASSTGTGTEETQYF. In DNA, the CDR3 is TGTGCCAGCAGTACCGGGACAGGGACCGAAGAGACCCAGTACTTC. Full variable domain (outside the CDR3, taken from reference TRBV28 and TRBJ2-5): DVKVTQSSRYLVKRTGEKVFLECVQDMDHENMFWYRQDPGLGLRLIYFSYDVKMKEKGDIPEGYSVSREKKERFSLILESASTNQTSMYLCASSTGTGTEETQYFGPGTRLLVL.

The V gene is TRBV29-1, the J gene TRBJ1-2, with D unresolved. From germline, CDR1 is SQVTM and CDR2 ANQGSEA. V lost 5 bases to trimming and J lost 6 bases, with 10 bases between them. The CDR3 contains 11 residues. The CDR3 protein is CSVLHTDGYTF. The CDR3 DNA sequence: TGCAGCGTTTTGCACACAGATGGCTACACCTTC.